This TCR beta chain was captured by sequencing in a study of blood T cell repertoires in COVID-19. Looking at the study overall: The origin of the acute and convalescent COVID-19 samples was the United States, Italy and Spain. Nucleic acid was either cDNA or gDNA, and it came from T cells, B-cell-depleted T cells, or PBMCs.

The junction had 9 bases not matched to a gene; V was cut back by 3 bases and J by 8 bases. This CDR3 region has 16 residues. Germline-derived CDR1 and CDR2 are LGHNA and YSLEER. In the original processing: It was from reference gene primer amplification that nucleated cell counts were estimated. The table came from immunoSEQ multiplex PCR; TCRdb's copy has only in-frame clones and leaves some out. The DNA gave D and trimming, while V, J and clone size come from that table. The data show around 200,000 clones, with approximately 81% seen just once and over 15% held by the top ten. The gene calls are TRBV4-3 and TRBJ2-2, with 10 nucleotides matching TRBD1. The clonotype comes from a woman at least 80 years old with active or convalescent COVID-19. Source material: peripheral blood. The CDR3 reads CASSQLPGQGLGELFF. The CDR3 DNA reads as TGCGCCAGCAGCCAGCTACCGGGACAGGGGTTAGGGGAGCTGTTTTTT.